The present TCR beta chain was sequenced within a study of PD-1 blockade in classical Hodgkin lymphoma. Points from the study as a whole: CD4+ TCR diversity climbed significantly by C4D1, unlike CD8+ TCR diversity.

TCRdb's copy holds only in-frame clones and misses some; the assay was immunoSEQ multiplex PCR. There are roughly 48,000 clones in the sample; about nine tenths occur only once, and approximately 7% lies in the top ten. The time point was: cycle 4 day 1 (C4D1), after about 6 weeks of nivolumab. Brentuximab vedotin exposure varied among the patients, all of whom had relapsed after autologous stem cell transplantation. A word on this clone: Its antigen is currently unknown.

The CDR3 totals 16 residues. The V gene end was trimmed by 3 bases and the J gene end by 4 bases; junction bases not matched to a gene: 7. Germline loops: CDR1 LNHDA, CDR2 SQIVND (reference sequence). The sequence was collected from a human donor with classical Hodgkin lymphoma. The chain recombines TRBV19 with TRBJ2-3, with 10 bases identical to TRBD2. Specimen: peripheral blood mononuclear cells (PBMCs), collected before the fourth cycle of nivolumab. The CDR3, as DNA: TGTGCCAGTAGTATTAAGTCTAGCGGGAGAGCAGATACGCAGTATTTT. It translates to CASSIKSSGRADTQYF.